Presented here are 20 T cell receptor beta chains from one specimen sequenced in a study of control samples from healthy donors and cancer patients. Clones were read by immunoSEQ multiplex PCR, and TCRdb kept only the in-frame ones, dropping some. The sample has 130,000 or so clones, roughly 86% seen once. Material for sequencing was PBMCs. These TCRs come from a man aged 50-60 years with head and neck cancer.

This clone is labeled as medium-sized. This chain joins TRBV12-3 or TRBV12-4 and TRBJ1-2; no definite D call. This CDR3 has 11 residues. V dropped 1 base and J dropped 7 bases, with 4 bases sitting between them. CDR3 residues: CASSLGGGYTF. Written as DNA, the CDR3 is TGTGCCAGCAGTTTAGGGGGTGGCTACACCTTC.

J is TRBJ1-2 and V is TRBV24-1, with 7 bases lining up with TRBD1. The J segment lost 4 bases and the V segment lost 5 bases, leaving 6 bases of the junction unmatched. The CDR3 has 14 amino acids. Germline-derived CDR1 and CDR2 are KGHDR and SFDVKD. Here the CDR3 reads CATSAEGAGYGYTF. The CDR3 DNA sequence: TGTGCCACCAGTGCGGAGGGGGCGGGCTATGGCTACACCTTC.

The genes are TRBV3-1 (or the pseudogene TRBV3-2) and TRBJ2-3; the D is unclear. V was shortened by 1 base and J by 4 bases, with 9 bases between the two germline ends. The CDR3 covers 14 residues. The V gene's germline CDR1 is LGHDT and CDR2 YNNKEL (reference sequence). The CDR3 DNA sequence: TGTGCCAGCAGCCAAGCGGCTTTTGCAGATACGCAGTATTTT. Encoded protein: CASSQAAFADTQYF.

This chain connects TRBV5-6 to TRBJ2-1; no definite D call. V lost 0 bases to trimming and J lost 3 bases, with 4 bases between them. Germline values: CDR1 SGHDT, CDR2 YYEEEE. The CDR3 contains 13 residues. CDR3 region: CASSLGSYNEQFF. For the CDR3, the DNA is TGTGCCAGCAGCTTGGGGAGCTACAATGAGCAGTTCTTC.

This clone has a handful of counts. This chain links TRBV6-1 with TRBJ2-7; 9 nucleotides align to TRBD2. CDR1 and CDR2 from the germline V gene are MNHNS and SASEGT. With 0 bases clipped from V and 2 bases from J, the junction kept 5 bases outside the gene matches. The CDR3 consists of 16 residues. The CDR3 reads CASSEAWREGAYEQYF. CDR3 bases: TGTGCCAGCAGTGAAGCTTGGCGGGAGGGCGCCTACGAGCAGTACTTC.

This chain connects TRBV6-5 to TRBJ2-3, with a weak D call TRBD2 (5 bases). There are 16 residues in the CDR3. Germline CDR1 reads MNHEY; CDR2 reads SVGAGI. V lost 0 bases and J 4 bases, leaving 14 bases between the germline ends. CDR3 protein: CASSYSFGLVSDTQYF. The CDR3 nucleotides read TGTGCCAGCAGTTACTCTTTCGGACTGGTGTCAGATACGCAGTATTTT.

V usage is TRBV27 and J usage is TRBJ2-7, with TRBD2 identical over 8 bases. J was trimmed by 0 bases and V by 3 bases; bases with no gene match: 7. Germline V gene data show CDR1 as MNHEY and CDR2 as SMNVEV (reference sequence). This CDR3 comprises 16 residues. CDR3 nucleotides: TGTGCCAGCAGTTTGGGCCAGCGGGGGAGCTCCTACGAGCAGTACTTC. Translating it yields CASSLGQRGSSYEQYF.

The rearrangement links TRBV28 to TRBJ1-1; D perhaps matches TRBD1 (5 bases). Trimming removed 5 bases from V and 4 bases from J, with 8 bases in between. This CDR3 spans 12 amino acids. Germline lookup yields CDR1 MDHEN and CDR2 SYDVKM. The CDR3 protein is CASSHGTTEAFF. The CDR3 DNA is TGTGCCAGCAGTCACGGGACCACTGAAGCTTTCTTT.

The chain combines TRBV9 with TRBJ2-7; D is ambiguous. Germline V gene sequence: CDR1 SGDLS, CDR2 YYNGEE. The CDR3 length is 15 residues. V lost 0 bases to trimming and J lost 5 bases, with 15 bases between them. The CDR3 here is CASSVVGSARDEQYF. CDR3 sequence (DNA): TGTGCCAGCAGCGTAGTAGGCTCGGCTAGGGACGAGCAGTACTTC.

Note on this clone: In the same sample, other DNA sequences code for this CDR3. This chain links TRBV5-8 with TRBJ2-5; 13 bases are shared with TRBD2. Germline V lookup: CDR1 SGHTS, CDR2 YDEGEE. The V segment lost 0 bases and the J segment 1 base; nucleotides outside the gene matches: 0. This CDR3 spans 16 amino acids. CDR3: CASSLGLAGGQETQYF. The DNA for the CDR3 is TGTGCCAGCAGCTTGGGACTAGCGGGAGGCCAAGAGACCCAGTACTTC.

This chain links TRBV5-1 with TRBJ2-5, with D hard to call. This CDR3 contains 15 residues. Germline V gene sequence: CDR1 SGHRS, CDR2 YFSETQ. Trimming shortened V by 2 bases and J by 1 base, and 12 bases separated the two germline ends. This chain's CDR3 is CASSLSYAPQETQYF. The CDR3 nucleotides read TGCGCCAGCAGCTTATCGTACGCCCCCCAAGAGACCCAGTACTTC.

V is TRBV7-3 and J is TRBJ2-2, with 8 bases identical to TRBD2. Germline CDR1 SGHTA, CDR2 FQGTGA. V shed 5 bases and J 4 bases; nucleotides not matched to a gene: 9. This CDR3 contains 16 residues. The CDR3 sequence: CASSPTVGGATGELFF. CDR3 DNA sequence: TGTGCCAGCAGCCCAACTGTCGGGGGGGCCACCGGGGAGCTGTTTTTT.

The V and J genes are TRBV19 and TRBJ2-5; D gene ambiguous. Germline values: CDR1 LNHDA, CDR2 SQIVND (reference sequence). V lost 3 bases to trimming and J lost 4 bases, with 12 bases between them. This CDR3 contains 14 residues. The CDR3 sequence: CASSIQVYGETQYF. CDR3 nucleotides: TGTGCCAGTAGTATTCAGGTTTACGGAGAGACCCAGTACTTC. The whole variable domain, remainder taken from reference TRBV19 and TRBJ2-5, is DGGITQSPKYLFRKEGQNVTLSCEQNLNHDAMYWYRQDPGQGLRLIYYSQIVNDFQKGDIAEGYSVSREKKESFPLTVTSAQKNPTAFYLCASSIQVYGETQYFGPGTRLLVL.

This clone is a singleton in its sample. J is TRBJ2-7 and V is TRBV27, with TRBD1 identical over 8 bases. The CDR3 contains 15 residues. CDR1 and CDR2 (germline): MNHEY, SMNVEV (reference sequence). The V segment lost 3 bases and the J segment 4 bases; nucleotides outside the gene matches: 8. The CDR3 region is CASSFRTGLYYEQYF. In nucleotides, the CDR3 is TGTGCCAGCAGTTTCAGGACAGGGCTGTATTACGAGCAGTACTTC.

This sequence joins TRBV5-1 and TRBJ2-1; the D gene is possibly TRBD2 (5 bases). CDR3 length: 14 amino acids. Trimming removed 0 bases from V and 4 bases from J, with 8 bases in between. The germline CDR1 and CDR2 sequences are SGHRS and YFSETQ. The CDR3 DNA follows: TGCGCCAGCAGCTTGGATGGGAGATACAATGAGCAGTTCTTC. Translating gives CASSLDGRYNEQFF.

The chain has TRBV27 and TRBJ1-2, with unresolved D. The CDR3 runs to 13 residues. V lost 6 bases and J lost 2, with 10 bases in between. The germline gives CDR1 MNHEY, CDR2 SMNVEV (reference sequence). CDR3 in amino acids: CASSSDANYGYTF. The CDR3 nucleotides read TGTGCCAGCAGCTCGGACGCGAACTATGGCTACACCTTC.

This rearrangement joins TRBV19 to TRBJ1-2, with D unclear. V shed 2 bases and J shed 3 bases, with 13 bases lying between them. From germline, CDR1 is LNHDA and CDR2 SQIVND (reference sequence). The CDR3 is made up of 15 amino acids. The DNA of the CDR3 is TGTGCCAGTAGTATAAACCCCCTTGGGTACTATGGCTACACCTTC. Protein: CASSINPLGYYGYTF.

J is TRBJ2-6 and V is TRBV5-4; TRBD2 might be the D (6 bases). The CDR3 extends over 16 amino acids. With 4 bases removed from V and 2 bases from J, the gap between germline ends came to 13 bases. In germline, CDR1 is SGHNT, CDR2 YYREEE (reference sequence). The CDR3 reads CASSPGTAPGANVLTF. The CDR3 nucleotides read TGTGCCAGCAGCCCCGGGACTGCCCCTGGGGCCAACGTCCTGACTTTC.

J is TRBJ2-7 and V is TRBV6-5, with TRBD2 matching over 7 bases. The germline V gene has CDR1 MNHEY and CDR2 SVGAGI. The CDR3 is 14 amino acids. The V and J ends lost 2 bases and 5 bases, in that order; junction bases with no gene match: 6. The CDR3 sequence is CASSYGLEAHEQYF. CDR3 in DNA: TGTGCCAGCAGTTACGGACTAGAAGCGCACGAGCAGTACTTC.

The rearrangement joins TRBV9 to TRBJ2-1; 10 positions agree with TRBD2. V gave up 1 base and J gave up 10 bases; unmatched junction bases: 17. Per the germline V gene, CDR1 is SGDLS and CDR2 is YYNGEE. The CDR3 contains 18 residues. The CDR3 here is CASSVNLESGTSAQEQFF. CDR3 DNA sequence: TGTGCCAGCAGCGTAAATTTGGAATCCGGGACTAGCGCTCAGGAGCAGTTCTTC.